This is a list of T cell receptor beta chains from one sample in a study of control samples from healthy donors and cancer patients. Libraries were prepared by immunoSEQ multiplex PCR; TCRdb keeps only in-frame clonotypes and omits some of them. Among about 220,000 clones listed, just under 95% were seen once. Sequencing input: blood. These receptor sequences come from a man aged 50 to 60 in good health. CDR3s include the opening cysteine and the closing phenylalanine or tryptophan. A D gene is named only where the DNA matches it firmly. Where a row states a size, it is once, few, many or the class of an expanded clone; other rows omit it.

DNA,CDR3,V,D,J,size
TGTGCCAGCACCCGGACCGCCGGGGAGCTGTTTTTT,CASTRTAGELFF,TRBV2,-,TRBJ2-2,-
TGTGCCATACAGAATGACCGTCGTAATGAGCAGTTCTTC,CAIQNDRRNEQFF,TRBV10-3,-,TRBJ2-1,-
TGTGCCAGCAGCTTATCCCTATACTACAATGAGCAGTTCTTC,CASSLSLYYNEQFF,TRBV5-6,-,TRBJ2-1,-
TGTGCCAGCAGTCCGAGGGGGCGCGGCGACACTGAAGCTTTCTTT,CASSPRGRGDTEAFF,TRBV28,TRBD1,TRBJ1-1,once
TGTGCCAGCAGCGGAGGCAGTACCTACGAGCAGTACTTC,CASSGGSTYEQYF,TRBV7-9,-,TRBJ2-7,-
TGTGCCAGCAGCCAAGATAGGAATGAGCAGTTCTTC,CASSQDRNEQFF,TRBV3-1/TRBV3-2,-,TRBJ2-1,-
TGTGCCAGCAGTGAAGCGCCCCGTAATCAGCCCCAGCATTTT,CASSEAPRNQPQHF,TRBV6-1,-,TRBJ1-5,-
TGTGCCAGCTCACCTCAAACTCTGATCACTGAAGCTTTCTTT,CASSPQTLITEAFF,TRBV18,-,TRBJ1-1,-
TGTGCCAGCAGTCCACGGGGGGGCTCAGATACGCAGTATTTT,CASSPRGGSDTQYF,TRBV28,TRBD2,TRBJ2-3,once
TGTGCCAGCAGTAAGGACAGGGGGCTCGGCAATCAGCCCCAGCATTTT,CASSKDRGLGNQPQHF,TRBV28,TRBD1,TRBJ1-5,-
TGTGCCAGCAGCTCTTGGGCCTCCCACGTCAGGACCGGGGAGCTGTTTTTT,CASSSWASHVRTGELFF,TRBV5-5,-,TRBJ2-2,-
TGTGCCAGCTCCCCTACGGTCCAGGACTCCTACGAGCAGTACTTC,CASSPTVQDSYEQYF,TRBV18,-,TRBJ2-7,-